The 31 T cell receptor beta chains below come from one sample, sequenced in a study of Ad26.COV2.S vaccination and SARS-CoV-2 variants. Using immunoSEQ multiplex PCR, the repertoire was profiled, and TCRdb retains in-frame clones only, with some absent. In the table there are nearly 400,000 clones, around 91% of which are singletons. The treatment here: around 19 received Ad26.COV2.S at low or high dose, single or two shots; five or six received placebo; per-sample allocation not given. Sampling was done on day 63 after the first vaccine or placebo injection. This material consisted of peripheral blood, taken in a trial of Ad26.COV2.S vaccine versus placebo. All receptors derive from a person between 18 and 60 years old who received the Ad26.COV2.S COVID-19 vaccine or a placebo.

This chain connects TRBV28 to TRBJ2-2; 10 bases agree with TRBD1. The trim removed 7 bases at V and 1 base at J, leaving 15 bases unmatched. The CDR3 has 19 amino acids. Germline assignment: CDR1 MDHEN and CDR2 SYDVKM. CDR3 protein: CASNNPGQGIPVNTGELFF. DNA for the CDR3: TGTGCCAGCAATAATCCGGGACAGGGGATCCCCGTGAACACCGGGGAGCTGTTTTTT. The whole variable domain, filled in from reference TRBV28 and TRBJ2-2, reads DVKVTQSSRYLVKRTGEKVFLECVQDMDHENMFWYRQDPGLGLRLIYFSYDVKMKEKGDIPEGYSVSREKKERFSLILESASTNQTSMYLCASNNPGQGIPVNTGELFFGEGSRLTVL.

The chain links TRBV15 to TRBJ2-1, with D unclear. The ends were cut back, 0 bases at V and 8 bases at J, with 14 bases in the middle. CDR1 and CDR2 from the germline V gene are LNHNV and YYDKDF (reference sequence). The length of the CDR3 is 15 residues. The CDR3 coding sequence is TGTGCCACCAGCAGAGATCGCTGGCTAGTCCATGAGCAGTTCTTC. Its translation: CATSRDRWLVHEQFF.

The chain joins TRBV19 to TRBJ2-1, with D uncertain. The CDR3 has 16 residues. Germline V lookup: CDR1 LNHDA, CDR2 SQIVND (reference sequence). Trimming cost V 0 bases and J 4 bases, with 13 bases left between them. The CDR3 protein is CASSIDLGLGYNEQFF. CDR3 sequence (DNA): TGTGCCAGTAGTATAGATCTGGGGTTAGGTTACAATGAGCAGTTCTTC. The full variable domain, its missing parts supplied by reference TRBV19 and TRBJ2-1, is DGGITQSPKYLFRKEGQNVTLSCEQNLNHDAMYWYRQDPGQGLRLIYYSQIVNDFQKGDIAEGYSVSREKKESFPLTVTSAQKNPTAFYLCASSIDLGLGYNEQFFGPGTRLTVL.

The chain carries TRBV21-1 and TRBJ1-4; the table's TRBD1 call for D was not verified on the DNA. TRBV21-1 is an annotated pseudogene. The CDR3 contains 14 residues. CDR3 region: CASSKVARGEKLFF. CDR3 coding DNA: TGTGCCAGCAGCAAAGTGGCCAGGGGTGAAAAACTGTTTTTT.

This sequence joins TRBV24-1 and TRBJ2-1; 7 bases match TRBD1. The ends lost 4 bases at V and 6 bases at J; junction bases unmatched: 5. CDR3 length: 14 residues. Germline loops: CDR1 KGHDR, CDR2 SFDVKD. The CDR3 DNA reads as TGTGCCACCAGTGAATCACAGGGGTTCAATGAGCAGTTCTTC. Translating it yields CATSESQGFNEQFF.

CDR3 region: CASSPTQAGGPTDTQYF. The CDR3 DNA reads as TGTGCCAGCAGCCCCACCCAAGCGGGAGGCCCCACAGATACGCAGTATTTT. V gene TRBV4-2 combines with J gene TRBJ2-3; 9 bases match TRBD2. The CDR3 contains 17 residues. The ends lost 4 bases at V and 2 bases at J; junction bases unmatched: 10. Germline V CDR1 and CDR2: LGHNA, YNFKEQ.

The gene calls are TRBV19 and TRBJ2-5; 7 positions match TRBD2. V trimming: 3 bases; J trimming: 5 bases; junction bases outside the gene matches: 12. Germline CDR1 is LNHDA and CDR2 is SQIVND (reference sequence). The CDR3 covers 16 residues. CDR3 sequence (DNA): TGTGCCAGTAGTATGGGGTCTAGCGGCCCCCAGGAGACCCAGTACTTC. It is translated as CASSMGSSGPQETQYF.

The chain links TRBV28 to TRBJ1-2; TRBD1 is a possible D gene (5 bases). The V gene lost 2 bases and the J gene lost 4 bases, with 11 bases spanning the gap. Germline values: CDR1 MDHEN, CDR2 SYDVKM. The CDR3 has 14 amino acids. CDR3 in DNA: TGTGCCAGCAGTTTAGGGCAGGGTATCTATGGCTACACCTTC. Amino acids: CASSLGQGIYGYTF.

The V gene is TRBV12-2, the J gene TRBJ2-7. TRBV12-2 counts as a pseudogene. This CDR3 spans 11 amino acids. CDR3 nucleotide sequence: TGTGCAAGTCGCCACCCTTACGAGCAGTACTTC. Residues: CASRHPYEQYF.

V is TRBV24-1 and J is TRBJ2-5; tentative D call: TRBD2 (5 bases). The germline V gene encodes CDR1 KGHDR and CDR2 SFDVKD. Trimming left V 2 bases short and J 3 bases short, with 9 bases between. This CDR3 region has 14 residues. CDR3 bases: TGTGCCACCAGTGATTCTCTAGCAAAAGAGACCCAGTACTTC. Its translation is CATSDSLAKETQYF.

CDR3 region: CASSVSGTANQPQHF. CDR3 in DNA: TGTGCCAGCAGCGTCTCAGGGACAGCCAATCAGCCCCAGCATTTT. The chain links TRBV9 to TRBJ1-5; 7 bases are a match to TRBD1. CDR1 is SGDLS and CDR2 is YYNGEE in the germline V gene. V was clipped by 2 bases and J by 3 bases; unmatched bases: 5. The CDR3 consists of 15 residues.

The rearrangement links TRBV15 to TRBJ2-1; D is perhaps TRBD1 or TRBD2 (5 bases each). V was cut by 1 base and J by 0 bases, with 16 bases left in between. The CDR3 has 18 residues. Germline CDR1 and CDR2: LNHNV and YYDKDF (reference sequence). The CDR3 sequence: CATSRVGAGRSSYNEQFF. CDR3 bases: TGTGCCACCAGCAGAGTCGGGGCGGGCCGGAGCTCCTACAATGAGCAGTTCTTC.

This chain links TRBV30 with TRBJ2-5; TRBD2 matches at 7 bases. V lost 0 bases and J lost 5; bases outside the gene matches: 9. The CDR3 has 15 residues. Germline lookup yields CDR1 GTSNPN and CDR2 SVGIG (reference sequence). CDR3 residues: CAWSVLGEGRETQYF. CDR3 coding DNA: TGTGCCTGGAGTGTATTGGGGGAGGGGAGGGAGACCCAGTACTTC.

This chain links TRBV11-3 with TRBJ1-1; no reliable D call. There are 14 residues in the CDR3. Looked up from germline, CDR1 is SGHNT and CDR2 is YENEEA. V was cut by 6 bases and J by 5 bases, with 16 bases left in between. The CDR3 sequence: CASSLQVTRTEAFF. CDR3 nucleotide sequence: TGTGCCAGCAGTCTCCAGGTTACGAGGACTGAAGCTTTCTTT.

The chain employs TRBV5-6 and TRBJ2-3; the D is unclear. Trimming removed 0 bases from V and 3 bases from J, with 8 bases in between. The CDR3 runs 14 residues. Germline V gives CDR1 SGHDT, CDR2 YYEEEE. The CDR3 DNA reads TGTGCCAGCAGCTTGGGGGTGGGGACAGATACGCAGTATTTT. It translates to CASSLGVGTDTQYF. Supplemented by reference TRBV5-6 and TRBJ2-3, the full variable domain reads DAGVTQSPTHLIKTRGQQVTLRCSPKSGHDTVSWYQQALGQGPQFIFQYYEEEERQRGNFPDRFSGHQFPNYSSELNVNALLLGDSALYLCASSLGVGTDTQYFGPGTRLTVL.

The genes are TRBV5-1 and TRBJ1-1; 8 positions agree with TRBD1. V lost 5 bases, J lost 0 bases, and 3 bases stayed unmatched. The germline V gene has CDR1 SGHRS and CDR2 YFSETQ. The CDR3 is 14 residues long. DNA for the CDR3: TGCGCCAGCAGAGAGGGACAGGTGAACACTGAAGCTTTCTTT. This codes for CASREGQVNTEAFF.

The chain carries TRBV9 and TRBJ1-1; possible D gene TRBD1, 6 bases. V shed 5 bases and J shed 3 bases, with 8 bases lying between them. Germline CDR1 and CDR2: SGDLS and YYNGEE. The CDR3 consists of 12 residues. CDR3 coding DNA: TGTGCCAGCAGGGGACAAGACACTGAAGCTTTCTTT. Residues: CASRGQDTEAFF.

This chain connects TRBV15 to TRBJ2-1; 7 bases fit TRBD1. J lost 0 bases, V lost 0 bases, and 26 bases had no gene match. This CDR3 region has 24 residues. Germline assignment: CDR1 LNHNV and CDR2 YYDKDF (reference sequence). For the CDR3, the DNA is TGTGCCACCAGCAGAGAAGGGGGCGAGTTCGATGTTGGAGCGGAGAAGAGCTCCTACAATGAGCAGTTCTTC. Translated: CATSREGGEFDVGAEKSSYNEQFF.

This chain links TRBV3-1 (or the pseudogene TRBV3-2) with TRBJ2-4, with 10 positions matching TRBD1. J lost 7 bases, V lost 3 bases, and 12 bases had no gene match. CDR1 is LGHDT, CDR2 YNNKEL, per germline (reference sequence). CDR3 length: 17 residues. The CDR3 here is CASSQVLPTGGRNIQYF. CDR3 DNA: TGTGCCAGCAGCCAGGTACTACCGACAGGGGGCAGGAACATTCAGTACTTC.

The chain couples TRBV3-1 (or the pseudogene TRBV3-2) to TRBJ2-7; perhaps D is TRBD1 or TRBD2 (5 bases each). This CDR3 comprises 11 residues. V was shortened by 5 bases and J by 8 bases, with 10 bases between the two germline ends. The germline V gene encodes CDR1 LGHDT and CDR2 YNNKEL (reference sequence). DNA for the CDR3: TGTGCCAGCAGCTACCGGGGCAAGCAGTACTTC. Translating gives CASSYRGKQYF.

The genes are TRBV29-1 and TRBJ1-2; 8 bases map to TRBD1. After removal of 4 bases from V and 2 bases from J, the junction contained 0 bases not matched to a gene. This CDR3 is built from 12 residues. The germline V gene encodes CDR1 SQVTM and CDR2 ANQGSEA. The CDR3 loop reads CSVGQGNYGYTF. In DNA form, the CDR3 reads TGCAGCGTTGGACAGGGGAACTATGGCTACACCTTC.

The CDR3 DNA follows: TGTGCCAGCAGTTCAGGAGCGGGAGCAGATACGCAGTATTTT. Its protein is CASSSGAGADTQYF. The rearrangement joins TRBV6-2 or TRBV6-3 to TRBJ2-3, with TRBD2 matching over 8 bases. The CDR3 extends over 14 amino acids. From germline, CDR1 is MNHEY and CDR2 SVGEGT. Losses at the gene ends were 4 bases for V and 4 bases for J; bases not matched to a gene: 4.

This clone was counted only a few times. The chain employs TRBV6-6 and TRBJ2-6; possible D gene TRBD1, 5 bases. Germline V CDR1 and CDR2: MNHNY, SVGAGI (reference sequence). The CDR3 length is 15 residues. The ends were cut back, 5 bases at V and 2 bases at J, with 10 bases in the middle. The CDR3 sequence: CASSDAGTGANVLTF. The CDR3 bases are TGTGCCAGCAGTGACGCAGGGACTGGGGCCAACGTCCTGACTTTC.

The V and J genes are TRBV5-1 and TRBJ2-1, with 8 nucleotides matching TRBD2. CDR1 SGHRS and CDR2 YFSETQ come from the germline V gene. CDR3 length: 18 amino acids. After removal of 0 bases from V and 1 base from J, the junction contained 9 bases not matched to a gene. The CDR3 DNA reads as TGCGCCAGCAGCTTGGGAATGTTAGCGGGACGATCCTACAATGAGCAGTTCTTC. This gives the protein CASSLGMLAGRSYNEQFF.

The count of this clone is one. The chain employs TRBV9 and TRBJ2-3; 7 bases are shared with TRBD2. V trimming: 1 base; J trimming: 6 bases; junction bases outside the gene matches: 5. Germline CDR1 and CDR2: SGDLS and YYNGEE. The CDR3 is 14 residues long. The CDR3, as DNA: TGTGCCAGCAGCGTATGGGGGGGTACGGATACGCAGTATTTT. Translation gives CASSVWGGTDTQYF. The full variable domain, with the rest looked up from reference TRBV9 and TRBJ2-3, is DSGVTQTPKHLITATGQRVTLRCSPRSGDLSVYWYQQSLDQGLQFLIQYYNGEERAKGNILERFSAQQFPDLHSELNLSSLELGDSALYFCASSVWGGTDTQYFGPGTRLTVL.

This rearrangement joins TRBV9 to TRBJ2-1; 9 bases are a match to TRBD1. CDR1 and CDR2 (germline): SGDLS, YYNGEE. There are 15 residues in the CDR3. The V and J ends lost 4 bases and 7 bases, in that order; junction bases with no gene match: 9. The CDR3 loop is CASSLGQGNWNEQFF. The CDR3 nucleotides are TGTGCCAGCAGCTTGGGACAGGGTAATTGGAATGAGCAGTTCTTC.

J is TRBJ2-2 and V is TRBV27; 7 bases map to TRBD1. Germline V lookup: CDR1 MNHEY, CDR2 SMNVEV (reference sequence). The CDR3 has 15 amino acids. After removal of 6 bases from V and 0 bases from J, the junction contained 4 bases not matched to a gene. This CDR3 is CASRPGQANTGELFF. The CDR3, as DNA: TGTGCCAGCAGACCAGGACAGGCGAACACCGGGGAGCTGTTTTTT.

The genes are TRBV2 and TRBJ2-1; 8 nucleotides agree with TRBD1. V was clipped by 6 bases and J by 4 bases; unmatched bases: 8. The CDR3 extends over 15 amino acids. Germline assignment: CDR1 SNHLY and CDR2 FYNNEI. CDR3 nucleotide sequence: TGTGCCAGCAGACTAGACAGGGGCCTTTACAATGAGCAGTTCTTC. Protein sequence: CASRLDRGLYNEQFF.

The gene calls are TRBV4-3 and TRBJ1-2, with D possibly matching TRBD1 (6 bases). This CDR3 region has 13 residues. Germline V gene data show CDR1 as LGHNA and CDR2 as YSLEER. V was cut by 4 bases and J by 8 bases, with 14 bases left in between. CDR3 in amino acids: CASSPGGARGYTF. CDR3 DNA: TGCGCCAGCAGCCCGGGGGGGGCGCGAGGCTACACCTTC.

The chain uses TRBV7-9 and TRBJ2-1; D is uncertain. Per the germline V gene, CDR1 is SEHNR and CDR2 is FQNEAQ (reference sequence). CDR3 length: 10 amino acids. V was shortened by 5 bases and J by 5 bases, with 1 base between the two germline ends. CDR3 sequence: CASSHNEQFF. In nucleotides, the CDR3 is TGTGCCAGCAGCCACAATGAGCAGTTCTTC.

J is TRBJ1-1 and V is TRBV20-1, with D possibly matching TRBD1 (5 bases). V lost 3 bases and J 8 bases, leaving 13 bases between the germline ends. The CDR3 loop spans 12 amino acids. Germline CDR1 is DFQATT and CDR2 is SNEGSKA (reference sequence). DNA of the CDR3: TGCAGTGCTAGTAGGACTCGGGGGGAAGCTTTCTTT. Its translation is CSASRTRGEAFF.